The 28 T cell receptor beta chains below were found in one sample sequenced in a study of vaccination effects on CD4 cells after COVID-19. TCRdb's table, derived via immunoSEQ multiplex PCR, lists solely in-frame clones and lacks some. The table records approximately 40,000 clones, roughly two thirds of them present only once. CD4+ T cells specific for antigen were expanded with viral peptide pools by the ViraFEST assay before sequencing. CD4+ T cell isolation took place after approximately ten days of culture. Vaccinated recipients, who were negative for nucleocapsid antibodies, had no history of SARS-CoV-2 infection. No antigen has been identified for these receptors. Material: CD4+ T cells from PBMCs cultured with SARS-CoV-2 spike peptides, obtained before COVID-19 vaccination. These receptors originate from a human donor who received a COVID-19 vaccine.

The V and J genes are TRBV27 and TRBJ1-6, with D tentatively TRBD1 (5 bases). The V and J ends lost 3 bases and 9 bases respectively, with 12 bases between them. CDR1 and CDR2 from the germline V gene are MNHEY and SMNVEV (reference sequence). CDR3 size: 14 residues. DNA of the CDR3: TGTGCCAGCAGTTTCGGGGGTGGGGGTTCACCCCTCCACTTT. The encoded protein is CASSFGGGGSPLHF.

This clone has a handful of counts. The rearrangement joins TRBV23-1 to TRBJ1-1; no firm D call. TRBV23-1 is an ORF; its function is uncertain. The CDR3 length is 14 residues. V was pared by 1 base and J by 7 bases, with 13 bases between. The CDR3 nucleotides read TGCGCCAGCAGTCAATTCGGGAAGGTTGGTGAAGCTTTCTTT. Translation gives CASSQFGKVGEAFF.

The rearrangement links TRBV7-2 to TRBJ1-3; D uncertain. This CDR3 is 16 amino acids long. V was pared by 4 bases and J by 0 bases, with 13 bases between. Looked up from germline, CDR1 is SGHTA and CDR2 is FQGNSA. The CDR3 nucleotides are TGTGCCAGCAGCTACCGGACGGTTAGCTCTGGAAACACCATATATTTT. This gives the protein CASSYRTVSSGNTIYF.

This clone was found once. The gene calls are TRBV15 and TRBJ2-7; TRBD2 matches at 8 bases. The junction had 6 bases not matched to a gene; V was cut back by 2 bases and J by 3 bases. The germline V gene encodes CDR1 LNHNV and CDR2 YYDKDF (reference sequence). This CDR3 comprises 15 residues. This CDR3 reads CATSRYREGLYEQYF. DNA of the CDR3: TGTGCCACCAGCAGATACCGGGAGGGCCTCTACGAGCAGTACTTC.

This rearrangement joins TRBV5-1 to TRBJ2-7; TRBD2 is a possible D gene (5 bases). This CDR3 has 14 amino acids. The germline V gene encodes CDR1 SGHRS and CDR2 YFSETQ. With 4 bases removed from V and 6 bases from J, the gap between germline ends came to 17 bases. CDR3 loop: CASSPGTTRSEQYF. The CDR3, as DNA: TGCGCCAGCAGCCCCGGCACAACTAGGTCCGAGCAGTACTTC. The entire variable domain, with the rest obtained from reference TRBV5-1 and TRBJ2-7, is as follows: KAGVTQTPRYLIKTRGQQVTLSCSPISGHRSVSWYQQTPGQGLQFLFEYFSETQRNKGNFPGRFSGRQFSNSRSEMNVSTLELGDSALYLCASSPGTTRSEQYFGPGTRLTVT.

The chain links TRBV3-1 (or the pseudogene TRBV3-2) to TRBJ1-6; D is uncertain. V was trimmed by 8 bases and J by 7 bases, leaving 9 bases between them. The CDR3 sequence is 12 residues long. Germline CDR1 reads LGHDT; CDR2 reads YNNKEL (reference sequence). Here the CDR3 DNA reads TGTGCCAGCCGTAATGCGAATTCACCCCTCCACTTT. It encodes CASRNANSPLHF.

This sequence joins TRBV19 and TRBJ2-6, with 8 bases aligning to TRBD1. Germline V gives CDR1 LNHDA, CDR2 SQIVND (reference sequence). This CDR3 is built from 18 residues. J lost 1 base, V lost 10 bases, and 15 bases had no gene match. CDR3 sequence reads: CATATGAQRGSGANVLTF. The DNA for the CDR3 is TGTGCCACCGCGACAGGGGCCCAAAGGGGTTCTGGGGCCAACGTCCTGACTTTC.

This clone was seen more than once but under ten times. The chain recombines TRBV27 with TRBJ1-1, with D unclear. The V gene's germline CDR1 is MNHEY and CDR2 SMNVEV (reference sequence). V dropped 8 bases and J dropped 9 bases, with 19 bases sitting between them. This CDR3 has 13 amino acids. CDR3 nucleotide sequence: TGTGCCAGCCGTATGGGCGCGGGCCGGCAAGCTTTCTTT. Its protein is CASRMGAGRQAFF.

The chain joins TRBV5-6 to TRBJ2-7; D ambiguous. The V gene's germline CDR1 is SGHDT and CDR2 YYEEEE. V lost 4 bases and J 4 bases, leaving 9 bases between the germline ends. The length of the CDR3 is 12 residues. The CDR3 DNA reads as TGTGCCAGCAGCATAACAGAGTACGAGCAGTACTTC. Translated, it gives CASSITEYEQYF.

The chain links TRBV3-1 (or the pseudogene TRBV3-2) to TRBJ1-1, with D unresolved. Deletions cut 0 bases from V and 1 base from J, with 6 bases between. The CDR3 loop spans 14 amino acids. The germline CDR1 and CDR2 sequences are LGHDT and YNNKEL (reference sequence). The CDR3: CASSQEQWNTEAFF. The CDR3 DNA reads TGTGCCAGCAGCCAAGAACAATGGAACACTGAAGCTTTCTTT.

The rearrangement joins TRBV4-3 to TRBJ1-2; weak D call: TRBD1 (6 bases). Trimming left V 1 base short and J 4 bases short, with 19 bases between. Germline loops: CDR1 LGHNA, CDR2 YSLEER. CDR3 length: 17 residues. The CDR3: CASSQATIGQSGYGYTF. The DNA for the CDR3 is TGCGCCAGCAGCCAAGCCACCATTGGACAGAGCGGCTATGGCTACACCTTC.

Only a few counts were recorded for this clone. The chain links TRBV5-1 to TRBJ1-2, with 9 bases that match TRBD1. Germline assignment: CDR1 SGHRS and CDR2 YFSETQ. This CDR3 has 14 amino acids. The J segment lost 4 bases and the V segment lost 0 bases, leaving 1 base of the junction unmatched. CDR3 DNA sequence: TGCGCCAGCAGCTTGGGGGGACAGGGCTATGGCTACACCTTC. This codes for CASSLGGQGYGYTF. The full variable domain, rest sourced from reference TRBV5-1 and TRBJ1-2, is KAGVTQTPRYLIKTRGQQVTLSCSPISGHRSVSWYQQTPGQGLQFLFEYFSETQRNKGNFPGRFSGRQFSNSRSEMNVSTLELGDSALYLCASSLGGQGYGYTFGSGTRLTVV.

This chain uses TRBV6-4 with TRBJ2-2; D gene uncertain. This CDR3 has 14 residues. Trimming left V 5 bases short and J 1 base short, with 8 bases between. CDR1 is MRHNA, CDR2 SNTAGT, per germline. The CDR3 bases are TGTGCCAGCAGTCGCGAAAGGAACACCGGGGAGCTGTTTTTT. Protein product: CASSRERNTGELFF.

V is TRBV7-9 and J is TRBJ1-4, with TRBD1 matching 8 bases. CDR1 SEHNR and CDR2 FQNEAQ come from the germline V gene (reference sequence). The CDR3 consists of 12 residues. V dropped 4 bases and J dropped 14; count of bases not matched to a gene: 6. CDR3: CASSSLRTGLFF. As DNA, the CDR3 is TGTGCCAGCAGCTCACTCCGGACAGGGCTGTTTTTT. Variable domain in full (rest from reference TRBV7-9 and TRBJ1-4): DTGVSQNPRHKITKRGQNVTFRCDPISEHNRLYWYRQTLGQGPEFLTYFQNEAQLEKSRLLSDRFSAERPKGSFSTLEIQRTEQGDSAMYLCASSSLRTGLFFGSGTQLSVL.

The J gene is TRBJ2-1, the V gene TRBV19; 7 bases line up with TRBD2. Germline V lookup: CDR1 LNHDA, CDR2 SQIVND (reference sequence). This CDR3 spans 15 amino acids. V was clipped by 4 bases and J by 10 bases; unmatched bases: 13. The DNA of the CDR3 is TGTGCCAGTAGTACCCCTCGACTAGCAGCGGGGGAGCAGTTCTTC. Protein: CASSTPRLAAGEQFF.

Comments on this clone: A junction end diverges from the germline sequence, so it may reflect a read error. The chain employs TRBV7-7 and TRBJ2-2; 10 bases agree with TRBD1. Per the germline V gene, CDR1 is SSHAT and CDR2 is FNYEAQ (reference sequence). The CDR3 runs 16 residues. DNA of the CDR3: TGTGCTAGCAGCCCTAAGACAGGGGGCAACACCGGGGAGCTGTTTTTT. Its translation is CASSPKTGGNTGELFF.

The chain uses TRBV7-8 and TRBJ1-2; D gene unclear. The V gene's germline CDR1 is SGHVS and CDR2 FQNEAQ. The CDR3 loop spans 13 amino acids. V dropped 1 base and J dropped 2 bases, with 5 bases sitting between them. The CDR3 DNA sequence: TGTGCCAGCAGCTTAGTAGAAAACTATGGCTACACCTTC. Its protein product is CASSLVENYGYTF.

Only a few counts were recorded for this clone. This chain uses TRBV5-6 with TRBJ1-1; unclear D gene. CDR1 is SGHDT and CDR2 is YYEEEE in the germline V gene. The CDR3 totals 13 residues. V lost 1 base to trimming and J lost 1 base, with 5 bases between them. The CDR3 DNA follows: TGTGCCAGCAGCTTGTGGGGGAACACTGAAGCTTTCTTT. This codes for CASSLWGNTEAFF.

J is TRBJ2-7 and V is TRBV19; 12 positions match TRBD2. The CDR3 contains 17 residues. The V gene end was trimmed by 2 bases and the J gene end by 3 bases; junction bases not matched to a gene: 8. Germline V gene data show CDR1 as LNHDA and CDR2 as SQIVND (reference sequence). As DNA, the CDR3 is TGTGCCAGTAGTATATCTAGCGGGAGGGCCCGTCGCTACGAGCAGTACTTC. This sequence encodes CASSISSGRARRYEQYF.

This clone was counted once. This chain joins TRBV27 and TRBJ1-1, with D possibly TRBD1 on 5 matching bases. Trimming pared 5 bases from V and 3 bases from J, leaving 16 bases between. There are 15 residues in the CDR3. Germline CDR1 and CDR2: MNHEY and SMNVEV (reference sequence). CDR3 DNA sequence: TGTGCCAGCAGTCCCCTTTCGGGGGGGTACACTGAAGCTTTCTTT. It codes for CASSPLSGGYTEAFF.

The chain combines TRBV20-1 with TRBJ2-3; D is uncertain. The germline V gene has CDR1 DFQATT and CDR2 SNEGSKA (reference sequence). The CDR3 is 12 amino acids. V was shortened by 3 bases and J by 7 bases, with 11 bases between the two germline ends. CDR3 region: CSASKADYTQYF. CDR3 sequence (DNA): TGCAGTGCTAGTAAGGCCGACTATACGCAGTATTTT.

This chain links TRBV19 with TRBJ2-1; 13 nucleotides align to TRBD2. The V segment lost 9 bases and the J segment 8 bases; nucleotides outside the gene matches: 7. The CDR3 extends over 14 amino acids. Germline CDR1 and CDR2: LNHDA and SQIVND (reference sequence). For the CDR3, the DNA is TGTGCCAGCCGACTAGCGGGAGGTTGGGATGAGCAGTTCTTC. Its translation is CASRLAGGWDEQFF.

This chain links TRBV12-5 with TRBJ2-2, with 13 positions matching TRBD2. Losses at the gene ends were 7 bases for V and 7 bases for J; bases not matched to a gene: 3. From germline, CDR1 is LGHNT and CDR2 FRNRAP. The CDR3 is 14 amino acids. This CDR3 reads CASATSGGSGELFF. The CDR3, as DNA: TGTGCTAGTGCGACTAGCGGGGGGAGCGGGGAGCTGTTTTTT.

V is TRBV6-5 and J is TRBJ2-3; 8 bases are a match to TRBD1. With 2 bases clipped from V and 2 bases from J, the junction kept 6 bases outside the gene matches. Looked up from germline, CDR1 is MNHEY and CDR2 is SVGAGI. This CDR3 spans 16 amino acids. The CDR3 region is CASSYVQGALTDTQYF. In DNA form, the CDR3 reads TGTGCCAGCAGTTACGTCCAGGGGGCGCTCACAGATACGCAGTATTTT.

This clone was seen a few times. V and J are TRBV3-1 (or the pseudogene TRBV3-2) and TRBJ1-6; maybe TRBD1 (5 bases). CDR1 is LGHDT, CDR2 YNNKEL, per germline (reference sequence). Trimming pared 4 bases from V and 9 bases from J, leaving 13 bases between. The CDR3 is 14 residues long. CDR3 protein: CASSPTASLSPLHF. In DNA form, the CDR3 reads TGTGCCAGCAGCCCGACAGCAAGCCTTTCACCCCTCCACTTT.

This chain links TRBV29-1 with TRBJ2-3; D call uncertain. CDR3 size: 12 residues. The ends were cut back, 4 bases at V and 3 bases at J, with 8 bases in the middle. Germline-derived CDR1 and CDR2 are SQVTM and ANQGSEA. DNA for the CDR3: TGCAGCGTTGTGGTGGGGACAGATACGCAGTATTTT. This gives the protein CSVVVGTDTQYF.

V is TRBV7-2 and J is TRBJ2-3, with 14 nucleotides matching TRBD2. Germline CDR1 is SGHTA and CDR2 is FQGNSA. The CDR3 length is 16 residues. With 5 bases clipped from V and 3 bases from J, the junction kept 4 bases outside the gene matches. For the CDR3, the DNA is TGTGCCAGCAGCGCCGGGACTAGCGGGAGTACAGATACGCAGTATTTT. This encodes CASSAGTSGSTDTQYF.

The genes are TRBV19 and TRBJ1-5; D might be TRBD1 (5 bases). Germline V CDR1 and CDR2: LNHDA, SQIVND (reference sequence). CDR3 length: 17 residues. The V and J ends lost 7 bases and 1 base respectively, with 20 bases between them. The CDR3 reads CASTTERGSKSNQPQHF. The CDR3 bases are TGTGCCAGTACCACCGAACGGGGGTCCAAGAGCAATCAGCCCCAGCATTTT.